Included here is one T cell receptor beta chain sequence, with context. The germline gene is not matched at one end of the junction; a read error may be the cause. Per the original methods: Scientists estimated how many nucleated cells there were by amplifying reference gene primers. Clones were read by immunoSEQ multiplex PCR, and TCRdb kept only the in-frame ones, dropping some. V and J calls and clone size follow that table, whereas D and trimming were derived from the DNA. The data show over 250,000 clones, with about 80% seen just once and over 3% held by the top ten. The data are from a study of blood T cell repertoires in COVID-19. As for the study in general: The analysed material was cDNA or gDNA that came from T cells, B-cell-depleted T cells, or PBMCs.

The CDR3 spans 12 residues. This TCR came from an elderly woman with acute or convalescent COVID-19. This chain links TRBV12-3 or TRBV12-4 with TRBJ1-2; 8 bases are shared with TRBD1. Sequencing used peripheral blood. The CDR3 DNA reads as TGTGCCAGCAGTTCTTCCGGGACAGGAGATTACTTC. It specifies CASSSSGTGDYF.